Listed here are 20 T cell receptor beta chains from one sample, sequenced in a study of OX40 agonist ivuxolimab in advanced cancers. Clones were sequenced by immunoSEQ multiplex PCR, and TCRdb holds only the in-frame ones, with some missing. The sample comprises around 88,000 clones, about 90% of which are singletons, and more than 0.5% rests with the top ten. Specimen: CD4+ or CD8+ T cells sorted from blood, collected in a trial of the OX40 agonist ivuxolimab. The receptors were gathered from an adult with an advanced solid tumor such as melanoma, head and neck, liver or kidney cancer.

Only a few counts were recorded for this clone. The chain links TRBV20-1 to TRBJ1-2, with D hard to call. Germline V gives CDR1 DFQATT, CDR2 SNEGSKA (reference sequence). This CDR3 is 10 amino acids long. V was pared by 6 bases and J by 4 bases, with 6 bases between. The CDR3 here is CSARIYGYTF. Here the CDR3 DNA reads TGCAGTGCCAGGATCTATGGCTACACCTTC.

This chain links TRBV7-6 with TRBJ2-3; 9 bases align to TRBD1. In germline, CDR1 is SGHVS, CDR2 FNYEAQ. The CDR3 has 15 residues. V trimming: 7 bases; J trimming: 5 bases; junction bases outside the gene matches: 10. The CDR3 reads CASTPGGQGGDTQYF. CDR3 nucleotide sequence: TGTGCCAGCACCCCTGGGGGACAGGGTGGAGATACGCAGTATTTT.

The gene calls are TRBV6-6 and TRBJ2-3; D perhaps matches TRBD2 (5 bases). Trimming stripped 4 bases from V and 7 bases from J, with 6 bases between. Germline CDR1 MNHNY, CDR2 SVGAGI (reference sequence). The CDR3 runs 11 residues. The CDR3 DNA is TGTGCCAGCAGTTCGGGGAATACGCAGTATTTT. Its protein product is CASSSGNTQYF.

This chain uses TRBV6-1 with TRBJ2-5; no clear D. There are 17 residues in the CDR3. Germline lookup yields CDR1 MNHNS and CDR2 SASEGT. Trimming shortened V by 2 bases and J by 1 base, and 17 bases separated the two germline ends. The chain's CDR3 is CASSELFRPRSQETQYF. The CDR3 DNA reads as TGTGCCAGCAGTGAACTATTTAGACCTAGATCCCAAGAGACCCAGTACTTC.

The chain employs TRBV11-1 and TRBJ1-3; 9 bases line up with TRBD1. The V gene's germline CDR1 is SGHAT and CDR2 FQDESV (reference sequence). V was pared by 5 bases and J by 8 bases, with 10 bases of the junction left unmatched. The CDR3 length is 15 residues. CDR3 protein: CASSGSRDREHTIYF. The CDR3 region has the DNA TGTGCCAGCAGCGGAAGCCGGGACAGGGAGCACACCATATATTTT.

The V and J genes are TRBV15 and TRBJ2-3; TRBD2 aligns across 9 bases. Germline CDR1 reads LNHNV; CDR2 reads YYDKDF (reference sequence). V was pared by 3 bases and J by 0 bases, with 4 bases of the junction left unmatched. There are 16 residues in the CDR3. The CDR3 spells CATSRRLAGSTDTQYF. As DNA, the CDR3 is TGTGCCACCAGCAGGAGGCTAGCGGGAAGCACAGATACGCAGTATTTT.

The chain uses TRBV18 and TRBJ2-3; 12 positions agree with TRBD2. The length of the CDR3 is 17 residues. Germline CDR1 KGHSH, CDR2 LQKENI. Trimming removed 2 bases from V and 0 bases from J; junction bases left unmatched: 3. The CDR3 DNA reads as TGTGCCAGCTCACCAAAGGGGACTAGCGGGAGCACAGATACGCAGTATTTT. This sequence encodes CASSPKGTSGSTDTQYF.

The CDR3 sequence is CASSLRTTQNTEAFF. The CDR3 DNA sequence: TGTGCCAGCAGTCTCAGGACAACGCAGAACACTGAAGCTTTCTTT. The gene calls are TRBV6-1 and TRBJ1-1; D perhaps matches TRBD1 (5 bases). This CDR3 is 15 amino acids long. Germline lookup yields CDR1 MNHNS and CDR2 SASEGT. V shed 5 bases and J shed 1 base, with 14 bases lying between them.

The V gene is TRBV5-1, the J gene TRBJ1-3; D gene unclear. This CDR3 is built from 15 residues. Germline V gene lookup returns CDR1 SGHRS and CDR2 YFSETQ. The V gene lost 5 bases and the J gene lost 6 bases, with 18 bases spanning the gap. The CDR3, as DNA: TGCGCCAGCAGGCCCTCAGAACGGATTTCAAACACCATATATTTT. Amino acids: CASRPSERISNTIYF.

The chain recombines TRBV5-6 with TRBJ2-7; D is undetermined. The germline V gene has CDR1 SGHDT and CDR2 YYEEEE. The V end was cut by 7 bases, the J end by 7 bases, with 15 bases between. There are 12 residues in the CDR3. As DNA, the CDR3 is TGTGCCAGCGAGTCAAGGCTTGGGGAGCAGTACTTC. The encoded protein is CASESRLGEQYF.

This chain joins TRBV5-1 and TRBJ2-2; 9 nucleotides match TRBD2. Losses at the gene ends were 2 bases for V and 4 bases for J; bases not matched to a gene: 9. Germline V gene lookup returns CDR1 SGHRS and CDR2 YFSETQ. CDR3 size: 17 residues. CDR3 DNA sequence: TGCGCCAGCAGCTTACTCCCGGGACTAGCAGCCACCGGGGAGCTGTTTTTT. This encodes CASSLLPGLAATGELFF. The full variable domain, with the rest looked up from reference TRBV5-1 and TRBJ2-2, is KAGVTQTPRYLIKTRGQQVTLSCSPISGHRSVSWYQQTPGQGLQFLFEYFSETQRNKGNFPGRFSGRQFSNSRSEMNVSTLELGDSALYLCASSLLPGLAATGELFFGEGSRLTVL.

The V call is TRBV19, the J call TRBJ2-6; unclear D gene. The CDR3 is 16 residues long. Germline CDR1 is LNHDA and CDR2 is SQIVND (reference sequence). V was cut by 5 bases and J by 2 bases, with 13 bases left in between. The CDR3 region has the DNA TGTGCCAGTAGTGCTAACCCAGGTGCTGGGGCCAACGTCCTGACTTTC. Translating it yields CASSANPGAGANVLTF.

Here the CDR3 reads CASRTGGDVTDTQYF. DNA for the CDR3: TGTGCCAGCAGGACGGGGGGTGATGTGACAGATACGCAGTATTTT. The V gene is TRBV5-4, the J gene TRBJ2-3, with TRBD2 matching over 7 bases. Unmatched junction bases numbered 9, after V lost 5 bases and J lost 3 bases. The CDR3 runs 15 residues. Germline assignment: CDR1 SGHNT and CDR2 YYREEE (reference sequence).

The J gene is TRBJ1-6, the V gene TRBV2; possibly TRBD1 for D (6 bases). The V gene lost 7 bases and the J gene lost 10 bases, with 11 bases spanning the gap. This CDR3 has 12 amino acids. Germline CDR1 SNHLY, CDR2 FYNNEI. The DNA of the CDR3 is TGTGCCAGCACCGGAACAGGGTCACCCCTCCACTTT. Its protein is CASTGTGSPLHF.

The count of this clone is one. V gene TRBV10-3 combines with J gene TRBJ1-2; TRBD1 aligns across 7 bases. CDR1 is ENHRY, CDR2 SYGVKD, per germline. This CDR3 has 15 amino acids. Unmatched junction bases numbered 6, after V lost 0 bases and J lost 5 bases. In nucleotides, the CDR3 is TGTGCCATCAGTGAGTCCCTGGACAGGACATATGGCTACACCTTC. It specifies CAISESLDRTYGYTF.

V usage is TRBV7-9 and J usage is TRBJ2-3, with TRBD1 matching 8 bases. Germline loops: CDR1 SEHNR, CDR2 FQNEAQ (reference sequence). CDR3 length: 16 residues. V lost 5 bases and J lost 1; bases outside the gene matches: 8. Written as DNA, the CDR3 is TGTGCCAGCAGCACCCTCGACAGGGGAGGCACAGATACGCAGTATTTT. The encoded protein is CASSTLDRGGTDTQYF.

In the case of this clone: The junction differs from germline at one of its ends, possibly a read error. The chain links TRBV11-2 to TRBJ1-3; 9 bases map to TRBD1. Germline V gene lookup returns CDR1 SGHAT and CDR2 FQNNGV. The CDR3 has 13 amino acids. CDR3 amino acids: CASSSQGQGLPHF. In DNA, the CDR3 is TGTGCCAGCAGCTCCCAGGGACAGGGCCTCCCTCATTTT.

The gene calls are TRBV6-1 and TRBJ1-1; 9 nucleotides align to TRBD1. V dropped 4 bases and J dropped 6; count of bases not matched to a gene: 12. The CDR3 is 16 amino acids. Germline V lookup: CDR1 MNHNS, CDR2 SASEGT. This CDR3 reads CASSAEGRGTGSEAFF. The CDR3 DNA is TGTGCCAGCAGTGCTGAGGGGCGAGGGACAGGGTCTGAAGCTTTCTTT.

The rearrangement links TRBV7-3 to TRBJ1-2; 10 positions match TRBD1. The CDR3 covers 16 residues. V lost 4 bases and J lost 8; bases outside the gene matches: 13. Per germline, CDR1 SGHTA and CDR2 FQGTGA. CDR3: CASSSAHPGQGIGYTF. In DNA form, the CDR3 reads TGTGCCAGCAGCTCCGCTCACCCGGGACAGGGGATAGGCTACACCTTC.

The chain uses TRBV6-1 and TRBJ2-2; weak D call: TRBD1 (6 bases). The germline V gene encodes CDR1 MNHNS and CDR2 SASEGT. Trimming pared 7 bases from V and 6 bases from J, leaving 18 bases between. This CDR3 is built from 15 residues. The CDR3 nucleotides read TGTGCCAGCAATAATATAGCAGGGGCGGCCGGGGAGCTGTTTTTT. This translates into CASNNIAGAAGELFF.